This entry concerns a single T cell receptor (beta chain). These data are taken from a study of blood T cell repertoires in COVID-19. Clones were sequenced by immunoSEQ multiplex PCR, and TCRdb holds only the in-frame ones, with some missing. The data hold around 52,000 clones, with roughly 89% observed a single time. The source is a woman aged 80 or over with acute or convalescent COVID-19. The specimen was peripheral blood.

CDR3 in amino acids: CASATFSTDTQYF. The DNA for the CDR3 is TGCGCCAGCGCCACATTTAGCACAGATACGCAGTATTTT. The chain carries TRBV5-1 and TRBJ2-3; no clear D gene. CDR3 length: 13 amino acids. V lost 7 bases and J 0 bases, leaving 9 bases between the germline ends. Germline V CDR1 and CDR2: SGHRS, YFSETQ.